In its sample, the clone carrying this T cell receptor beta chain was seen once. The antigen remains undetermined. PCR amplification relied on 60 Vbeta primers (plus 13 Jbeta primers). Profiled with immunoSEQ multiplex PCR; TCRdb holds only in-frame clones, not every one. The repertoire consists of 80,000 to 95,000 clones, with about 67% occurring once and the leading ten covering about 16%. This sample is part of a study of cytomegalovirus exposure and HLA in healthy donors. Study at large: Earlier findings included some 100 million unique TCR beta sequences obtained from approximately 170 million T cells.

Germline lookup yields CDR1 LNHNV and CDR2 YYDKDF (reference sequence). The CDR3 covers 16 residues. The V end lost 0 bases, the J end lost 0 bases, and 9 bases lay between the germline ends. Study findings and constraints: Later on, a genetic analysis was performed. It linked a missense variant in DCLRE1C with V- and J-gene trimming of TCR beta. Rarity characterized most TCR sequences, yet some public TCRs appeared in many donors.

This receptor was identified in a woman younger than 30 in good health and CMV-seropositive. The chain employs TRBV15 and TRBJ2-1, with D perhaps TRBD2 (5 bases). Sample: PBMCs. CDR3 nucleotide sequence: TGTGCCACCAGCAGAGAGAGGGTTAGCTCCTACAATGAGCAGTTCTTC. This gives the protein CATSRERVSSYNEQFF.